This is a list of T cell receptor beta chains from one sample in a study of T-cell reconstitution after alpha-beta-depleted transplantation in children. TCRdb processed the PCR reads anew with MiXCR; each CDR3 protein has one entry. The sample includes roughly 420,000 distinct CDR3 sequences, 16% of them seen just once. The sample here was PBMCs, mostly from graft donor cells, taken 360 days after TCRalphabeta/CD19-depleted stem cell transplant. The origin of the receptors is a boy under three years old who had a stem cell transplant for Wiskott-Aldrich syndrome, so the T cells may come from the graft donor. Both conserved end residues are trimmed from each CDR3. The order of the fields is clone size, V gene, CDR3 protein. A clone size is listed for some rows: how often the clone was seen (once, few, many), or a class if it is expanded.

few | TRBV11-2 | ASSFLAVTQY
NA | TRBV6-1 | ASSTRTGDSYEQY
NA | TRBV20-1 | SATGTSWYEQY
NA | TRBV12-3/TRBV12-4 | ASSSWVSVSYNEQF
few | TRBV6-5 | ASSYYGGQETQY
few | TRBV5-1 | ASSFLGISGANVLT
NA | TRBV7-9 | ASSPGTISSYNEQF
few | TRBV5-1 | ASSSGGRFTDTQY
few | TRBV21-1 | ASSKVWGVVGTSGNGETQY
few | TRBV10-2 | ASSGSRGDTQY
many | TRBV12-3/TRBV12-4 | ASSHGSAQF
few | TRBV10-3 | AISDWGLAGAGGQETQY
few | TRBV12-3/TRBV12-4 | ASRPGTSTVEQY
NA | TRBV7-8 | ASSLERKNEQF
few | TRBV5-1 | ASSLAGSGEETQY
NA | TRBV2 | ASIGKAKNIQY
NA | TRBV20-1 | SAGSGNTDTQY
few | TRBV29-1 | SVARGNSNQPQH
few | TRBV20-1 | SALAGQETQY
NA | TRBV4-1 | ASSQGLVGAGELF
many | TRBV10-3 | AIREGLPSTDTQY
few | TRBV11-3 | ASSPGAFNVKQF
few | TRBV4-3 | ASSQGIFGKQETQY
few | TRBV7-2 | ASSLAGPPGLAGNEQF
NA | TRBV25-1 | ASSDRDTADTQY
NA | TRBV6-5 | ASSYWRGQSSGANVLT
few | TRBV7-2 | ASTLCCGRVYYNEQF
NA | TRBV4-3 | ASSQGVQGMWEQY
few | TRBV24-1 | ATSDGRRADTQY
NA | TRBV10-3 | AISEIMGQGRGYT
NA | TRBV27 | ASRPGDREETQY
few | TRBV5-1 | ASSLALLASGSQWGSPDTQY
NA | TRBV4-3 | ASSQSLGRDYEQY
few | TRBV10-3 | AISWTGFADTQY
few | TRBV7-8 | ASRHWETSVGELF
few | TRBV5-1 | ASSLGTGTGLPHTQY
few | TRBV29-1 | SFSGTALETQY
few | TRBV12-3/TRBV12-4 | ASSLRATLTGELF
NA | TRBV6-1 | ASRDFTGHYLYGYT
few | TRBV29-1 | SVVSGGYEQY
NA | TRBV7-2 | ASSKGLAGGWETQY
many | TRBV10-3 | AIGLGTYEQY
many | TRBV12-3/TRBV12-4 | ASSLGRASYNEQF
few | TRBV29-1 | SVDNGRDIQY
NA | TRBV24-1 | ATSDGVAGVYEQY
few | TRBV29-1 | SVEVNRGGYEQY
NA | TRBV12-3/TRBV12-4 | ASSDGTSPPKETQY
few | TRBV7-9 | ASSPMGVPLWGYNEQF
NA | TRBV24-1 | ATSDSGGPYEQY
NA | TRBV14 | ASSQLGTQY
NA | TRBV7-9 | ASSLDGAETQY
few | TRBV12-3/TRBV12-4 | ASNPWGGETQY
NA | TRBV10-3 | AIGQGNQPQH
few | TRBV10-3 | AIRLPQGTSGNKGTGELF
NA | TRBV12-3/TRBV12-4 | ASSYRQANTGELF
NA | TRBV30 | AWSAGSPRELF
few | TRBV5-1 | ASSSPPSDRTDTQY
NA | TRBV7-9 | ASSRKGESTEAF